The 32 T cell receptor beta chains listed next were all sequenced from one sample in a study of blood T cell repertoires in COVID-19. Sequencing used immunoSEQ multiplex PCR; TCRdb keeps in-frame clones, though not all of them. Seen here are around 130,000 clones, 75% to 85% observed once, and the top ten hold over 15%. Sequences were obtained from peripheral blood. These TCRs come from a man older than 75 with acute or convalescent COVID-19.

V gene TRBV18 combines with J gene TRBJ2-7; a weak D match, TRBD1 (5 bases). Trimming shortened V by 4 bases and J by 4 bases, and 8 bases separated the two germline ends. Germline lookup yields CDR1 KGHSH and CDR2 LQKENI. The CDR3 totals 12 residues. CDR3 protein: CASSQTVYEQYF. The CDR3 DNA follows: TGTGCCAGCTCACAGACAGTTTACGAGCAGTACTTC.

This clone is a singleton in its sample. The chain has TRBV5-5 and TRBJ2-7, with 9 bases that match TRBD1. Germline CDR1 SGHKS, CDR2 YYEKEE (reference sequence). The CDR3 loop spans 16 amino acids. The V segment lost 2 bases and the J segment 2 bases; nucleotides outside the gene matches: 8. The CDR3 sequence: CASSFGPGTGTYEQYF. In DNA, the CDR3 is TGTGCCAGCAGCTTTGGACCCGGGACAGGGACCTACGAGCAGTACTTC. Variable domain in full (rest from reference TRBV5-5 and TRBJ2-7): DAGVTQSPTHLIKTRGQQVTLRCSPISGHKSVSWYQQVLGQGPQFIFQYYEKEERGRGNFPDRFSARQFPNYSSELNVNALLLGDSALYLCASSFGPGTGTYEQYFGPGTRLTVT.

The chain recombines TRBV27 with TRBJ2-3; 9 bases agree with TRBD1. Germline loops: CDR1 MNHEY, CDR2 SMNVEV (reference sequence). CDR3 length equals 15 residues. Trimming at V came to 4 bases and at J to 0 bases, leaving 2 bases not matched to a gene. This chain's CDR3 is CASSWDRDSTDTQYF. The CDR3 DNA is TGTGCCAGCAGTTGGGACAGGGATAGCACAGATACGCAGTATTTT.

The chain combines TRBV6-2 or TRBV6-3 with TRBJ2-3; 11 bases map to TRBD2. CDR3 size: 19 residues. Per germline, CDR1 MNHEY and CDR2 SVGEGT. J gave up 3 bases and V 2 bases, and 13 bases lay outside the gene matches. CDR3 nucleotide sequence: TGTGCCAGCAGTTACCTGACTGGGACTAGCGGTCCACGAACAGATACGCAGTATTTT. It specifies CASSYLTGTSGPRTDTQYF.

The CDR3: CSVEITANTEAFF. CDR3 nucleotides: TGCAGCGTTGAAATAACAGCCAACACTGAAGCTTTCTTT. The rearrangement joins TRBV29-1 to TRBJ1-1; D gene ambiguous. The V end was cut by 2 bases, the J end by 2 bases, with 9 bases between. This CDR3 is built from 13 residues. Germline values: CDR1 SQVTM, CDR2 ANQGSEA.

V and J are TRBV3-1 (or the pseudogene TRBV3-2) and TRBJ2-1; 11 nucleotides align to TRBD1. The CDR3 spans 15 residues. V trimming: 4 bases; J trimming: 5 bases; junction bases outside the gene matches: 4. Germline lookup yields CDR1 LGHDT and CDR2 YNNKEL (reference sequence). The CDR3 loop is CASSRGQGAHNEQFF. In DNA, the CDR3 is TGTGCCAGCAGCCGCGGACAGGGGGCACACAATGAGCAGTTCTTC.

The chain joins TRBV4-3 to TRBJ1-3; perhaps TRBD1 as D (5 bases). The V and J ends lost 0 bases and 2 bases respectively, with 8 bases between them. There are 15 residues in the CDR3. Per the germline V gene, CDR1 is LGHNA and CDR2 is YSLEER. The CDR3 coding sequence is TGCGCCAGCAGCCAAGAGGGGCTGGCTGGAAACACCATATATTTT. Protein product: CASSQEGLAGNTIYF.

This chain links TRBV28 with TRBJ1-2, with D hard to call. Germline V gene sequence: CDR1 MDHEN, CDR2 SYDVKM. The CDR3 runs to 14 residues. With 5 bases removed from V and 5 bases from J, the gap between germline ends came to 15 bases. The CDR3: CASSPGRNKYGYTF. Written as DNA, the CDR3 is TGTGCCAGCAGTCCAGGAAGAAACAAGTATGGCTACACCTTC.

The V call is TRBV19, the J call TRBJ2-6; D not resolved. Germline V CDR1 and CDR2: LNHDA, SQIVND (reference sequence). There are 16 residues in the CDR3. V lost 5 bases, J lost 0 bases, and 11 bases lay in between. The CDR3 loop is CASSVATFSGANVLTF. The CDR3 DNA follows: TGTGCCAGTAGTGTAGCTACCTTCTCTGGGGCCAACGTCCTGACTTTC.

A word on this clone: The sample holds other DNA sequences that translate to the same CDR3. The chain uses TRBV5-1 and TRBJ2-7; 8 nucleotides agree with TRBD1. The CDR3 has 14 residues. J gave up 4 bases and V 4 bases, and 7 bases lay outside the gene matches. Germline CDR1 reads SGHRS; CDR2 reads YFSETQ. DNA for the CDR3: TGCGCCAGCAGCGTAGGACAGGGTGGTTACGAGCAGTACTTC. Encoded protein: CASSVGQGGYEQYF.

This clone was seen only once. The V call is TRBV4-1, the J call TRBJ2-3; 7 positions agree with TRBD1. The CDR3 is 17 amino acids. Germline V gives CDR1 MGHRA, CDR2 YSYEKL. V gave up 3 bases and J gave up 2 bases; unmatched junction bases: 11. CDR3 bases: TGCGCCAGCAGCCAGCTTAGCTCGGGACAGATCACAGATACGCAGTATTTT. Translating it yields CASSQLSSGQITDTQYF.

With regard to this clone: At the DNA level, this CDR3 is encoded by other sequences in the same sample as well. V is TRBV24-1 and J is TRBJ2-2; TRBD1 might be the D (6 bases). Trimming took off 3 bases at V and 5 bases at J, with 9 bases between the two ends. The CDR3 has 14 residues. In germline, CDR1 is KGHDR, CDR2 SFDVKD. CDR3 coding DNA: TGTGCCACCAGTGATCCTAGGGGGACCGGGGAGCTGTTTTTT. Translated: CATSDPRGTGELFF.

This clone was seen only once. The CDR3 is CASSPIDRMTSGANVLTF. As DNA, the CDR3 is TGTGCCAGCTCACCAATCGACAGGATGACTTCTGGGGCCAACGTCCTGACTTTC. The rearrangement uses TRBV18 and TRBJ2-6; TRBD1 is a possible D gene (6 bases). Looked up from germline, CDR1 is KGHSH and CDR2 is LQKENI. Trimming removed 2 bases at V and 1 base at J, with 15 bases between. This CDR3 comprises 18 residues.

This chain joins TRBV6-5 and TRBJ1-5; D perhaps matches TRBD1 (6 bases). The V end lost 7 bases, the J end lost 0 bases, and 13 bases lay between the germline ends. Germline V gene data show CDR1 as MNHEY and CDR2 as SVGAGI. This CDR3 is 15 amino acids long. CDR3 in DNA: TGTGCCAGCATAAGGGACATGTCTAGCAATCAGCCCCAGCATTTT. Amino acids: CASIRDMSSNQPQHF.

J is TRBJ2-2 and V is TRBV4-1; 9 bases agree with TRBD1. CDR1 is MGHRA and CDR2 is YSYEKL in the germline V gene. The CDR3 sequence is 14 residues long. The V and J ends lost 4 bases and 7 bases, in that order; junction bases with no gene match: 4. This chain's CDR3 is CASSLTGGGGELFF. CDR3 nucleotide sequence: TGCGCCAGCAGCCTGACAGGGGGGGGCGGGGAGCTGTTTTTT.

This clone has only one observation. The chain employs TRBV5-4 and TRBJ2-1; 11 bases are a match to TRBD2. This CDR3 comprises 17 residues. Germline CDR1 is SGHNT and CDR2 is YYREEE (reference sequence). After removal of 4 bases from V and 0 bases from J, the junction contained 6 bases not matched to a gene. The CDR3 DNA reads TGTGCCAGCAGCGTCCGACTAGCGGGGAACTCCTACAATGAGCAGTTCTTC. Its protein is CASSVRLAGNSYNEQFF.

This chain joins TRBV19 and TRBJ2-3; D is possibly TRBD2 (6 bases). The CDR3 is made up of 14 amino acids. From germline, CDR1 is LNHDA and CDR2 SQIVND (reference sequence). V shed 6 bases and J shed 2 bases, with 12 bases lying between them. The CDR3 region is CASSRRGSTDTQYF. DNA of the CDR3: TGTGCCAGTAGCCGGCGGGGATCCACAGATACGCAGTATTTT.

V is TRBV28 and J is TRBJ2-7; the D gene is possibly TRBD2 (6 bases). Deletions cut 1 base from V and 1 base from J, with 8 bases between. Looked up from germline, CDR1 is MDHEN and CDR2 is SYDVKM. The CDR3 is 14 amino acids. The CDR3, as DNA: TGTGCCAGCAGTTTATTTGGGGGGTCCTACGAGCAGTACTTC. It is translated as CASSLFGGSYEQYF.

The rearrangement joins TRBV6-5 to TRBJ2-1; D ambiguous. There are 13 residues in the CDR3. The V end lost 0 bases, the J end lost 9 bases, and 9 bases lay between the germline ends. CDR1 is MNHEY and CDR2 is SVGAGI in the germline V gene. The CDR3 protein is CASSYSAQREQFF. In DNA, the CDR3 is TGTGCCAGCAGTTACTCGGCCCAACGTGAGCAGTTCTTC.

The V gene is TRBV7-9, the J gene TRBJ2-1, with TRBD1 matching over 12 bases. The CDR3 has 17 residues. Per the germline V gene, CDR1 is SEHNR and CDR2 is FQNEAQ (reference sequence). V gave up 5 bases and J gave up 7 bases; unmatched junction bases: 12. The CDR3 spells CASSAQLGTGGKNEQFF. CDR3 coding DNA: TGTGCCAGCAGCGCTCAGCTGGGGACAGGGGGCAAAAATGAGCAGTTCTTC.

This clone appeared a few times. V is TRBV4-1 and J is TRBJ2-7; D gene ambiguous. Germline loops: CDR1 MGHRA, CDR2 YSYEKL. V was shortened by 0 bases and J by 1 base, with 7 bases between the two germline ends. The CDR3 is 14 amino acids. CDR3 nucleotide sequence: TGCGCCAGCAGCCAAGATATCAGGTCCTACGAGCAGTACTTC. This sequence encodes CASSQDIRSYEQYF.

V gene TRBV4-3 combines with J gene TRBJ2-7, with 10 bases lining up with TRBD2. The CDR3 sequence is 17 residues long. After removal of 5 bases from V and 0 bases from J, the junction contained 10 bases not matched to a gene. Germline V gene data show CDR1 as LGHNA and CDR2 as YSLEER. The CDR3 coding sequence is TGCGCCAGCAGCAAGAGGCGAGCGGGGGGGGGCTCCTACGAGCAGTACTTC. Amino acid sequence: CASSKRRAGGGSYEQYF.

The chain employs TRBV6-1 and TRBJ2-7; maybe TRBD2 (6 bases). Deletions cut 2 bases from V and 3 bases from J, with 11 bases between. In germline, CDR1 is MNHNS, CDR2 SASEGT. The CDR3 length is 14 residues. The CDR3 spells CASSEKDGSYEQYF. The CDR3 DNA reads TGTGCCAGCAGTGAAAAGGACGGGAGCTACGAGCAGTACTTC.

The genes are TRBV6-4 and TRBJ2-5, with TRBD1 as a possible D gene (5 bases). V lost 8 bases to trimming and J lost 2 bases, with 15 bases between them. Germline V lookup: CDR1 MRHNA, CDR2 SNTAGT. CDR3 length: 14 amino acids. CDR3 amino acids: CASGRVDLQETQYF. CDR3 DNA sequence: TGTGCCAGCGGCAGGGTCGACTTACAAGAGACCCAGTACTTC.

The chain joins TRBV12-3 or TRBV12-4 to TRBJ1-6; D not resolved. This CDR3 spans 13 amino acids. V lost 5 bases and J 11 bases, leaving 13 bases between the germline ends. The CDR3 spells CASSPAGLAPLHF. CDR3 DNA: TGTGCCAGCAGTCCCGCGGGTCTGGCACCCCTCCACTTT.

The chain employs TRBV3-1 (or the pseudogene TRBV3-2) and TRBJ2-7, with D uncertain. Germline V gene sequence: CDR1 LGHDT, CDR2 YNNKEL (reference sequence). V was trimmed by 1 base and J by 8 bases, leaving 6 bases between them. The CDR3 spans 11 residues. CDR3 protein: CASSQGSKQYF. The CDR3, as DNA: TGTGCCAGCAGCCAAGGGAGTAAGCAGTACTTC.

This rearrangement joins TRBV5-6 to TRBJ2-2; D is uncertain. V lost 4 bases, J lost 4 bases, and 11 bases lay in between. In germline, CDR1 is SGHDT, CDR2 YYEEEE. CDR3 length: 14 amino acids. CDR3 bases: TGTGCCAGCAGCATCCGGTCTGGCACCGGGGAGCTGTTTTTT. Amino acid sequence: CASSIRSGTGELFF. Together with reference TRBV5-6 and TRBJ2-2, the CDR3 gives the full variable domain: DAGVTQSPTHLIKTRGQQVTLRCSPKSGHDTVSWYQQALGQGPQFIFQYYEEEERQRGNFPDRFSGHQFPNYSSELNVNALLLGDSALYLCASSIRSGTGELFFGEGSRLTVL.

The chain is built from TRBV7-6 and TRBJ2-7; 7 nucleotides agree with TRBD1. The trim removed 5 bases at V and 3 bases at J, leaving 4 bases unmatched. The germline CDR1 and CDR2 sequences are SGHVS and FNYEAQ. This CDR3 has 13 residues. CDR3 sequence reads: CASSVDRDYEQYF. CDR3 nucleotide sequence: TGTGCCAGCAGCGTCGACAGGGACTACGAGCAGTACTTC.

J is TRBJ2-1 and V is TRBV27; 11 nucleotides agree with TRBD2. CDR3 length: 17 amino acids. Trimming removed 3 bases from V and 7 bases from J; junction bases left unmatched: 11. Germline loops: CDR1 MNHEY, CDR2 SMNVEV (reference sequence). CDR3 region: CASSFPPLAGGANEQFF. DNA for the CDR3: TGTGCCAGCAGTTTCCCTCCCCTAGCGGGGGGTGCGAATGAGCAGTTCTTC.

CDR3: CASSPRQGGSGGYTF. The DNA of the CDR3 is TGTGCCAGCAGCCCTAGGCAAGGGGGCTCCGGGGGCTACACCTTC. V and J are TRBV7-2 and TRBJ1-2; 7 nucleotides align to TRBD1. In germline, CDR1 is SGHTA, CDR2 FQGNSA. The ends lost 5 bases at V and 8 bases at J; junction bases unmatched: 14. The CDR3 contains 15 residues.

The table lists this clone with a few counts. In DNA form, the CDR3 reads TGCAGCGTTGGGACAGGACTACTCGCCGGTGGGGGCTACACCTTC. As protein: CSVGTGLLAGGGYTF. V is TRBV29-1 and J is TRBJ1-2, with 7 bases matching TRBD1. Trimming removed 4 bases from V and 8 bases from J; junction bases left unmatched: 16. This CDR3 is built from 15 residues. CDR1 is SQVTM, CDR2 ANQGSEA, per germline.

V usage is TRBV28 and J usage is TRBJ1-1; D unclear. CDR1 is MDHEN and CDR2 is SYDVKM in the germline V gene. This CDR3 comprises 13 residues. V lost 6 bases to trimming and J lost 0 bases, with 8 bases between them. The CDR3 nucleotides read TGTGCCAGCAGGCGTAGCATGAACACTGAAGCTTTCTTT. Translating gives CASRRSMNTEAFF. The full variable domain, in which reference TRBV28 and TRBJ1-1 provide the parts outside the CDR3, is DVKVTQSSRYLVKRTGEKVFLECVQDMDHENMFWYRQDPGLGLRLIYFSYDVKMKEKGDIPEGYSVSREKKERFSLILESASTNQTSMYLCASRRSMNTEAFFGQGTRLTVV.